Listed below are T cell receptor beta chains from one sample, sequenced in a study of CD8+ T cells in alopecia areata. Only in-frame clones appear in the TCRdb table, and some are missing; sequencing was by immunoSEQ multiplex PCR. The profile shows nearly 110,000 clones, less than 90% of them singletons. The sample in question was CD8+ T cells sorted from blood, obtained at week 24, from a patient treated with tofacitinib. These receptors were taken from a human donor with alopecia areata. Each CDR3 is given without its conserved first and last residue. Fields, in order: clone size, V gene, J gene, D gene, CDR3 protein. A D gene is named only where the DNA matches it firmly. Clone size is shown for a subset of rows, as once, few, many or a class of expanded clone.

>.|TRBV7-6|TRBJ2-7|TRBD1
ASSPRQGTGHEQY
>.|TRBV6-5|TRBJ1-2|.
ASSPDANYGYT
>.|TRBV7-6|TRBJ2-7|.
ASSSLGDEQY
>.|TRBV4-1|TRBJ2-1|TRBD1
ASSQAGTGDYNEQF
>.|TRBV10-2|TRBJ2-5|TRBD1
ASSLGQGRRETQY
>once|TRBV14|TRBJ1-1|.
ASSPFGLGNTEAF
>.|TRBV15|TRBJ2-2|.
ATSRAQGPGELF
>.|TRBV19|TRBJ2-3|.
ATSEGSTQY
>.|TRBV13|TRBJ2-1|TRBD1
ASSSWGQGPLGRNEQF
>once|TRBV15|TRBJ2-5|TRBD2
ATSLAGGRETQY
>.|TRBV13|TRBJ2-1|TRBD2
ASSLETSGGAWEQF
>.|TRBV13|TRBJ2-5|.
ASSALGETQY
>once|TRBV11-2|TRBJ2-5|.
ASSLDQGGNLGTQY
>.|TRBV4-1|TRBJ2-1|.
ASSQDWPGQSNEQF
>.|TRBV7-9|TRBJ1-2|.
ASSLVGQGHGYT
>.|TRBV21-1|TRBJ2-3|.
ASSKAEEAGDSTDTQY
>.|TRBV6-1|TRBJ2-2|.
ASSEWLADNTGELF
>.|TRBV27|TRBJ1-5|TRBD1
ASSSTGGHQPQH
>.|TRBV7-3|TRBJ2-5|.
ASSHWPYETQY
>.|TRBV4-1|TRBJ2-3|.
ASSQDIAGHITDTQY
>.|TRBV7-2|TRBJ2-1|TRBD2
ASSLPSSGTYNEQF
>.|TRBV15|TRBJ2-3|.
ATSRDRGTADTQY
>.|TRBV30|TRBJ2-5|TRBD2
AWTPVAGAGGQETQY
>few|TRBV2|TRBJ2-1|.
ASSAPDGPFSYNEQF
>.|TRBV7-9|TRBJ2-3|TRBD2
ASSSNSGGYSTDTQY
>.|TRBV4-1|TRBJ1-2|.
ASSRIRGNYGYT
>.|TRBV6-1|TRBJ1-2|TRBD1
ASSEPGQGSDGYT
>.|TRBV29-1|TRBJ1-1|.
SVEDARGTEAF
>.|TRBV29-1|TRBJ1-2|TRBD1
SVEPGTGNYGYT
>.|TRBV27|TRBJ1-5|.
ASSPFSGSAQPQH
>.|TRBV29-1|TRBJ1-2|.
SVEDPARANYGYT
>.|TRBV25-1|.|.
ASSEFEGGGFYEQY
>.|TRBV7-2|TRBJ2-7|TRBD1
ASSSSGQGSYEQY
>once|TRBV5-1|TRBJ2-7|.
ASSLWQASSYEQY
>.|TRBV27|TRBJ2-5|.
ASSQNWGPGQETQY
>.|TRBV4-3|TRBJ2-2|TRBD1
ASSQRTGNTNTGELF
>.|TRBV29-1|TRBJ2-1|.
SVAANEQF
>few|TRBV19|TRBJ2-2|.
ASSMSVPGELF
>.|TRBV7-9|TRBJ2-7|.
ASSPQDQYEQY
>.|TRBV5-1|TRBJ2-1|TRBD2
ASSLRQGLAYNEQF
>.|TRBV19|TRBJ1-2|.
ASNIANRQRYGYT
>once|TRBV7-9|TRBJ1-3|.
ASRAVDGNTIY
>.|TRBV9|TRBJ1-2|TRBD1
ASSAQGVRDVA
>few|TRBV6-1|TRBJ2-1|TRBD2
ASSEFVAGLGNEQF
>once|TRBV2|TRBJ2-7|.
ASTKTSSYEQY
>.|TRBV19|TRBJ2-3|.
ASSIAGSLSTDTQY
>.|TRBV7-2|TRBJ2-4|.
ASSLGSETPKNIQY
>.|TRBV13|TRBJ2-7|TRBD1
ASSLSGQGIYEQY
>once|TRBV25-1|TRBJ1-1|.
ASSDGSWGHTEAF
>.|TRBV7-9|TRBJ2-3|TRBD2
ASSAPTRSGGGTDTQY
>once|TRBV30|TRBJ2-1|.
AWSDSLISYEQF
>.|TRBV29-1|.|.
SAGDNSYEQY
>.|TRBV29-1|TRBJ2-7|TRBD1
SAYRGLGDEQY